This T cell receptor (beta chain) was sequenced during a study of blood T cell repertoires in COVID-19. Across the whole study: Material from acute and convalescent COVID-19 was sourced from the United States, Italy and Spain. From T cells, B-cell-depleted T cells, or PBMCs came the material, which was cDNA or gDNA.

Authors' analysis steps: Amplifying reference gene primers gave estimates of nucleated cell counts. Only in-frame clones appear in the TCRdb table, and some are missing; sequencing was by immunoSEQ multiplex PCR. V, J and clone size derive from that table, while D and trimming were established from the DNA sequence. The table has 310,000 or so clones, roughly 91% seen once. The ends lost 0 bases at V and 8 bases at J; junction bases unmatched: 2. The CDR3 spans 16 residues. The germline CDR1 and CDR2 sequences are MDHEN and SYDVKM. The clonotype originates from a man aged 45 to 65 with active or convalescent COVID-19. Sequenced sample: peripheral blood. This rearrangement joins TRBV28 to TRBJ2-1; 15 bases fit TRBD2. CDR3 bases: TGTGCCAGCAGTTTATGGGGACTAGCGGGAGGTGATGAGCAGTTCTTC. This gives the protein CASSLWGLAGGDEQFF.